The 27 T cell receptor beta chains below come from one sample, sequenced in a study of CD4 and CD8 cells across lung adenocarcinoma regions. TCRdb reprocessed the PCR reads with MiXCR, giving one entry per CDR3 protein. The data hold some 6,900 distinct CDR3 sequences, with around 50% observed a single time. The material sequenced was CD4+ T cells from the center of a lung tumor. These receptors were obtained from a female donor with lung adenocarcinoma. The CD4 and CD8 labels of this study may be unreliable.

This clonotype was observed a few times. This chain joins TRBV6-1 and TRBJ2-1; D gene ambiguous. Trimming pared 6 bases from V and 5 bases from J, leaving 17 bases between. The CDR3 has 15 residues. Per germline, CDR1 MNHNS and CDR2 SASEGT. For the CDR3, the DNA is TGTGCCAGCAGGGTGGCAGTGTCATCCAACAATGAGCAGTTCTTC. Amino acids: CASRVAVSSNNEQFF.

The V and J genes are TRBV27 and TRBJ2-1, with a tentative D call TRBD2 (5 bases). Deletions cut 6 bases from V and 8 bases from J, with 14 bases between. The CDR3 is 13 amino acids. Looked up from germline, CDR1 is MNHEY and CDR2 is SMNVEV (reference sequence). CDR3 coding DNA: TGTGCCAGCAGCCCCTTTGGAGGCGATGAGCAGTTCTTC. It specifies CASSPFGGDEQFF.

This rearrangement joins TRBV12-3 or TRBV12-4 to TRBJ2-5; D not certain. Trimming stripped 1 base from V and 1 base from J, with 7 bases between. This CDR3 is built from 14 residues. The CDR3 loop is CASSLGRIQETQYF. The CDR3 nucleotides read TGTGCCAGCAGTTTAGGTAGGATCCAAGAGACCCAGTACTTC.

A few counts support this clonotype. The chain employs TRBV6-1 and TRBJ2-3; no clear D gene. In germline, CDR1 is MNHNS, CDR2 SASEGT. The CDR3 length is 14 residues. V lost 2 bases and J 0 bases, leaving 6 bases between the germline ends. The chain's CDR3 is CASSELPSTDTQYF. CDR3 sequence (DNA): TGTGCCAGCAGTGAACTCCCCAGCACAGATACGCAGTATTTT.

The chain employs TRBV19 and TRBJ2-1; 7 bases map to TRBD2. The CDR3 is made up of 14 amino acids. Trimming took 6 bases from V and 6 from J; bases not matched to a gene: 8. CDR1 and CDR2 from the germline V gene are LNHDA and SQIVND (reference sequence). The DNA for the CDR3 is TGTGCCAGTAGCCATCGGGGACTAACCAATGAGCAGTTCTTC. Its protein is CASSHRGLTNEQFF.

The V gene is TRBV11-2, the J gene TRBJ1-2, with 7 bases fitting TRBD1. The germline gives CDR1 SGHAT, CDR2 FQNNGV. Germline trimming cut 5 bases from V and 3 bases from J; bases unmatched to any gene: 9. The CDR3 runs to 15 residues. The CDR3 reads CASSQRGRGDYGYTF. In DNA form, the CDR3 reads TGTGCCAGCAGCCAGAGGGGGCGCGGGGACTATGGCTACACCTTC.

This clonotype is deemed medium-sized. The V call is TRBV7-2, the J call TRBJ2-1; D perhaps matches TRBD2 (5 bases). The CDR3 has 12 residues. Trimming shortened V by 3 bases and J by 9 bases, and 9 bases separated the two germline ends. The germline V gene has CDR1 SGHTA and CDR2 FQGNSA. CDR3 coding DNA: TGTGCCAGCAGCTTCTTCGAGGGTGAGCAGTTCTTC. Encoded protein: CASSFFEGEQFF. Full variable domain (outside the CDR3, taken from reference TRBV7-2 and TRBJ2-1): GAGVSQSPSNKVTEKGKDVELRCDPISGHTALYWYRQSLGQGLEFLIYFQGNSAPDKSGLPSDRFSAERTGGSVSTLTIQRTQQEDSAVYLCASSFFEGEQFFGPGTRLTVL.

In the case of this clonotype: One end of the junction does not line up with germline, which may come from a read error. The J gene is TRBJ2-3, the V gene TRBV14; a possible D gene is TRBD2 (8 bases). Germline V gene sequence: CDR1 SGHDN, CDR2 FVKESK. The CDR3 is made up of 16 amino acids. The CDR3 here is CASRGLGGGTQYTQYF. For the CDR3, the DNA is TGTGCCAGCAGGGGACTAGGGGGCGGAACCCAGTATACCCAGTATTTT.

With respect to this clonotype: Its ends do not fully match the called genes, so a read error is possible. The J gene is TRBJ2-3, the V gene TRBV6-1; D call uncertain. The CDR3 is made up of 14 amino acids. Per germline, CDR1 MNHNS and CDR2 SASEGT. CDR3 sequence (DNA): TGTGCCGGCAGTGGAGCTCGTGGCACAGAGACGCAGTATTTT. It is translated as CAGSGARGTETQYF.

Remarks on this clonotype: At one end, the junction sequence differs from germline, possibly due to a read error. V usage is TRBV10-1 and J usage is TRBJ2-3, with D unresolved. This CDR3 has 13 amino acids. Germline values: CDR1 WNHNN, CDR2 SYGVQD (reference sequence). Here the CDR3 reads CVSGLEGKNTQYF. The CDR3 DNA follows: TGCGTCTCCGGGCTAGAAGGTAAAAACACGCAGTATTTC.

CDR3 sequence (DNA): TGTGCCAGCAGTGAATCAAGGTCCCGATCCCCAGATACGCAGTATTTT. Residues: CASSESRSRSPDTQYF. The chain links TRBV25-1 to TRBJ2-3; D unclear. With 1 base removed from V and 4 bases from J, the gap between germline ends came to 15 bases. The CDR3 is 16 amino acids. CDR1 MGHDK and CDR2 SYGVNS come from the germline V gene.

In this sample, this clonotype is medium-sized. The chain couples TRBV4-1 to TRBJ2-1, with 10 bases that match TRBD2. V gave up 3 bases and J gave up 4 bases; unmatched junction bases: 12. This CDR3 is 18 amino acids long. Looked up from germline, CDR1 is MGHRA and CDR2 is YSYEKL. For the CDR3, the DNA is TGCGCCAGCAGCCAGGACAATCCTAGCGGGAGTTTGTACAATGAGCAGTTCTTC. Its protein is CASSQDNPSGSLYNEQFF.

The chain joins TRBV12-5 to TRBJ2-1, with no clear D. V was clipped by 3 bases and J by 3 bases, with 6 bases between them. CDR3 size: 13 residues. Germline assignment: CDR1 LGHNT and CDR2 FRNRAP. The CDR3 coding sequence is TGTGCTAGTGGTTTCGGAGTCTACAATGAGCAGTTCTTC. It is translated as CASGFGVYNEQFF.

Only one count was recorded for this clonotype. The CDR3 loop is CASSYPVGGEQYF. CDR3 coding DNA: TGTGCCAGCAGTTACCCGGTGGGTGGTGAGCAGTACTTC. The rearrangement uses TRBV6-5 and TRBJ2-5; the D is unclear. V dropped 2 bases and J dropped 11 bases, with 15 bases sitting between them. CDR3 length: 13 residues. Germline V gene sequence: CDR1 MNHEY, CDR2 SVGAGI.

The DNA for the CDR3 is TGTGCCAGCAGTTCCCTGGGCGACCAGGAAGATACGCAGTACTTC. This encodes CASSSLGDQEDTQYF. The chain is built from TRBV6-5 and TRBJ2-5; no reliable D call. V was pared by 4 bases and J by 11 bases, with 23 bases between. CDR1 is MNHEY and CDR2 is SVGAGI in the germline V gene. The length of the CDR3 is 15 residues.

Remarks on this clonotype: At one of its ends the junction is not consistent with the germline gene, which may arise from a read error. This rearrangement joins TRBV6-2 or TRBV6-3 to TRBJ2-3, with D possibly matching TRBD1 (5 bases). CDR1 MNHEY and CDR2 SVGEGT come from the germline V gene. The CDR3 extends over 13 amino acids. The CDR3 coding sequence is TGTGCCAGGGGGCTGTCAGGCAAAGATACGCAGTACTTT. Translating gives CARGLSGKDTQYF.

Sample share makes this clonotype medium-sized. The rearrangement links TRBV6-1 to TRBJ1-2; D not resolved. The CDR3 is 15 amino acids. CDR1 is MNHNS and CDR2 is SASEGT in the germline V gene. Trimming took 0 bases from V and 8 from J, leaving 16 bases between them. The CDR3 DNA is TGTGCCAGCAGTGAAGCCCCCGAGGCAGGCGGGGGCTACACCTTC. Protein: CASSEAPEAGGGYTF.

This clonotype was observed a handful of times. The V call is TRBV6-5, the J call TRBJ2-1; a weak D match, TRBD2 (7 bases). CDR3 length: 16 amino acids. The germline V and J ends were trimmed by 0 bases and 7 bases, with 16 bases remaining between them. In germline, CDR1 is MNHEY, CDR2 SVGAGI. CDR3 DNA sequence: TGTGCCAGCAGTTACTCGGGGGGGGGGGCGACGAATGAGCAGTTCTTC. This codes for CASSYSGGGATNEQFF.

This clonotype was seen only once. One junction end does not reproduce the germline sequence, and a read error may be involved. V and J are TRBV28 and TRBJ2-5; 7 bases line up with TRBD1. CDR3 length: 14 residues. The germline V gene has CDR1 MDHEN and CDR2 SYDVKM. The DNA of the CDR3 is TGTGCCAGCAGTCGAAGACAGGGCCAAGAGGCCCAGTATTTC. This gives the protein CASSRRQGQEAQYF.

V usage is TRBV6-1 and J usage is TRBJ2-1; D gene uncertain. V lost 5 bases, J lost 4 bases, and 6 bases lay in between. The length of the CDR3 is 12 residues. CDR1 is MNHNS and CDR2 is SASEGT in the germline V gene. The CDR3 DNA sequence: TGTGCCAGCAGTACGCCATACAATGAGCAGTTCTTC. Its protein is CASSTPYNEQFF.

The chain has TRBV6-5 and TRBJ2-1; no clear D. The CDR3 contains 15 residues. The V gene lost 0 bases and the J gene lost 4 bases, with 10 bases spanning the gap. The V gene's germline CDR1 is MNHEY and CDR2 SVGAGI. Here the CDR3 DNA reads TGTGCCAGCAGTTACTCTCGAGCATCTTACAATGAGCAGTTCTTC. This translates into CASSYSRASYNEQFF.

This clonotype was observed once. Mismatch with germline at one junction end may stem from a read error. CDR3 sequence: CASRSGTSGKDEQFF. The CDR3 region has the DNA TGTGCCAGCAGATCCGGGACTAGCGGGAAAGATGAGCAGTTCTTT. The chain uses TRBV27 and TRBJ2-1; 13 positions match TRBD2. This CDR3 comprises 15 residues. The germline V gene encodes CDR1 MNHEY and CDR2 SMNVEV (reference sequence).

The V call is TRBV10-1, the J call TRBJ2-3; D possibly corresponds to TRBD2 (5 bases). CDR3 length: 13 amino acids. CDR1 and CDR2 (germline): WNHNN, SYGVQD (reference sequence). V dropped 11 bases and J dropped 5 bases, with 17 bases sitting between them. The CDR3 here is CAPELGGKDTQYF. DNA of the CDR3: TGCGCCCCCGAACTAGGTGGTAAAGATACGCAGTATTTT.

The V and J genes are TRBV7-2 and TRBJ1-1; D unresolved. Germline V CDR1 and CDR2: SGHTA, FQGNSA. V lost 2 bases to trimming and J lost 3 bases, with 10 bases between them. The CDR3 loop spans 14 amino acids. Written as DNA, the CDR3 is TGTGCCAGCAGCTTAAGAGGAGGAGACACTGAAGCTTTCTTT. Its translation: CASSLRGGDTEAFF.

The rearrangement links TRBV27 to TRBJ2-1; D call uncertain. V lost 5 bases and J lost 1, with 21 bases in between. The CDR3 has 18 amino acids. Germline CDR1 MNHEY, CDR2 SMNVEV (reference sequence). CDR3 in amino acids: CASSRSGRIGWSYNEQFF. The CDR3 DNA is TGTGCCAGCAGTCGATCAGGACGTATCGGGTGGTCCTACAATGAGCAGTTCTTC.

This chain uses TRBV27 with TRBJ2-5, with D tentatively TRBD1 or TRBD2 (5 bases each). The end of the DNA aligns better with TRBJ2-7, so the J call may be wrong. The germline V gene encodes CDR1 MNHEY and CDR2 SMNVEV (reference sequence). The CDR3 consists of 14 residues. The CDR3 nucleotides read TGTGCCAGCAGTCCGGGAAGGGACGACTACGAGCAGTACTTC. This translates into CASSPGRDDYEQYF.

Note on this clonotype: One end of the junction does not line up with germline, which may come from a read error. The V call is TRBV5-1, the J call TRBJ2-3; 8 bases are a match to TRBD2. CDR1 and CDR2 from the germline V gene are SGHRS and YFSETQ. CDR3 length: 15 residues. CDR3 region: CASSLPASGQDTQYF. CDR3 DNA sequence: TGCGCCAGCAGCCTACCCGCTAGCGGGCAAGATACTCAGTATTTT.